The 27 T cell receptor beta chains in this list originate from one sample, sequenced in a study of cytotoxic CD8 clonotypes in ibrutinib-treated CLL. Assay used: immunoSEQ multiplex PCR; TCRdb lists only in-frame clones, some missing. The table includes over 120,000 clones, more than 75% detected once. Sequencing was performed on PBMCs, taken after 24 months of ibrutinib treatment. These receptors were obtained from a human donor with chronic lymphocytic leukemia.

The J gene is TRBJ1-6, the V gene TRBV30; D is unclear. The CDR3 runs to 15 residues. Germline CDR1 and CDR2: GTSNPN and SVGIG (reference sequence). Deletions cut 1 base from V and 7 bases from J, with 14 bases between. The DNA for the CDR3 is TGTGCCTGGAGTGAGTTGTCGGGCGGGAATTCACCCCTCCACTTT. Protein sequence: CAWSELSGGNSPLHF. Drawing the rest from reference TRBV30 and TRBJ1-6, the complete variable domain is SQTIHQWPATLVQPVGSPLSLECTVEGTSNPNLYWYRQAAGRGLQLLFYSVGIGQISSEVPQNLSASRPQDRQFILSSKKLLLSDSGFYLCAWSELSGGNSPLHFGNGTRLTVT.

V is TRBV9 and J is TRBJ2-3; D ambiguous. The germline V gene encodes CDR1 SGDLS and CDR2 YYNGEE. The CDR3 sequence is 15 residues long. V shed 5 bases and J shed 0 bases, with 13 bases lying between them. The CDR3 spells CASRAVGSSTDTQYF. The CDR3 DNA sequence: TGTGCCAGCAGGGCCGTCGGTTCTAGCACAGATACGCAGTATTTT.

The chain has TRBV2 and TRBJ2-6, with D perhaps TRBD1 or TRBD2 (5 bases each). From germline, CDR1 is SNHLY and CDR2 FYNNEI. V was trimmed by 8 bases and J by 1 base, leaving 9 bases between them. This CDR3 comprises 14 residues. The CDR3 bases are TGTGCCAGCCTAGAGGGGTCTGGGGCCAACGTCCTGACTTTC. Translated, it gives CASLEGSGANVLTF.

The genes are TRBV4-2 and TRBJ1-6, with 8 bases lining up with TRBD1. With 4 bases clipped from V and 0 bases from J, the junction kept 11 bases outside the gene matches. This CDR3 has 19 residues. Per germline, CDR1 LGHNA and CDR2 YNFKEQ. Written as DNA, the CDR3 is TGTGCCAGCAGCCTGTCCGGGACAGGCGGCGGCTCCTATAATTCACCCCTCCACTTT. This codes for CASSLSGTGGGSYNSPLHF.

The J gene is TRBJ2-3, the V gene TRBV9; D perhaps matches TRBD2 (6 bases). The CDR3 is 15 residues long. Germline CDR1 is SGDLS and CDR2 is YYNGEE. V gave up 4 bases and J gave up 5 bases, with 17 bases separating them. The DNA for the CDR3 is TGTGCCAGCAGCCCGATAGCGGTTGGGGGAGATACGCAGTATTTT. It encodes CASSPIAVGGDTQYF.

V usage is TRBV28 and J usage is TRBJ2-7; 8 bases fit TRBD1. Trimming at V came to 6 bases and at J to 5 bases, leaving 3 bases not matched to a gene. The germline gives CDR1 MDHEN, CDR2 SYDVKM. The CDR3 has 12 amino acids. For the CDR3, the DNA is TGTGCCAGCAGGGACAGGGCCCACGAGCAGTACTTC. Protein product: CASRDRAHEQYF.

The J gene is TRBJ2-7, the V gene TRBV5-1; no clear D. Germline CDR1 reads SGHRS; CDR2 reads YFSETQ. The V gene lost 0 bases and the J gene lost 6 bases, with 4 bases spanning the gap. The CDR3 runs 11 residues. The CDR3 DNA sequence: TGCGCCAGCAGCTTGGGGCCCGAGCAGTACTTC. Its protein product is CASSLGPEQYF.

The rearrangement links TRBV28 to TRBJ2-5, with a weak D call TRBD1 (6 bases). This CDR3 is built from 14 residues. Germline V CDR1 and CDR2: MDHEN, SYDVKM. The V gene lost 6 bases and the J gene lost 1 base, with 12 bases spanning the gap. The CDR3: CASSPGTPQETQYF. CDR3 coding DNA: TGTGCCAGCAGCCCCGGGACACCCCAAGAGACCCAGTACTTC. The entire variable domain, with the rest obtained from reference TRBV28 and TRBJ2-5, is as follows: DVKVTQSSRYLVKRTGEKVFLECVQDMDHENMFWYRQDPGLGLRLIYFSYDVKMKEKGDIPEGYSVSREKKERFSLILESASTNQTSMYLCASSPGTPQETQYFGPGTRLLVL.

The count of this clone is one. The rearrangement links TRBV6-5 to TRBJ2-7; tentatively, D is TRBD2 (6 bases). This CDR3 region has 14 residues. Germline lookup yields CDR1 MNHEY and CDR2 SVGAGI. The V and J ends lost 6 bases and 7 bases respectively, with 19 bases between them. Written as DNA, the CDR3 is TGTGCCAGCAGCCCCGGGGACTCGCCCAAGGAGCAGTACTTC. Its translation: CASSPGDSPKEQYF.

The V call is TRBV5-1, the J call TRBJ2-3, with TRBD2 matching 11 bases. The V gene's germline CDR1 is SGHRS and CDR2 YFSETQ. This CDR3 has 14 amino acids. The ends lost 4 bases at V and 7 bases at J; junction bases unmatched: 5. The CDR3, as DNA: TGCGCCAGCAGCGACGGGACTAGCGGATATACGCAGTATTTT. Translation gives CASSDGTSGYTQYF.

This chain joins TRBV2 and TRBJ2-7; D gene ambiguous. The CDR3 loop spans 12 amino acids. V was shortened by 7 bases and J by 0 bases, with 7 bases between the two germline ends. CDR1 and CDR2 from the germline V gene are SNHLY and FYNNEI. CDR3 DNA: TGTGCCAGCAAGGGTAGCTCCTACGAGCAGTACTTC. Encoded protein: CASKGSSYEQYF.

This clone was recorded a few times. The chain is built from TRBV6-5 and TRBJ2-7; 13 positions match TRBD2. Per germline, CDR1 MNHEY and CDR2 SVGAGI. This CDR3 has 15 residues. V was clipped by 2 bases and J by 4 bases; unmatched bases: 2. The CDR3 sequence: CASSYGTSGEYEQYF. CDR3 nucleotides: TGTGCCAGCAGTTACGGGACTAGCGGGGAGTACGAGCAGTACTTC.

Written as DNA, the CDR3 is TGTGCCAGCAGCGCCGGTAGCACAGATACGCAGTATTTT. Its translation: CASSAGSTDTQYF. This rearrangement joins TRBV9 to TRBJ2-3; no clear D. Looked up from germline, CDR1 is SGDLS and CDR2 is YYNGEE. The germline V and J ends were trimmed by 3 bases and 0 bases, with 5 bases remaining between them. The CDR3 contains 13 residues. Together with reference TRBV9 and TRBJ2-3, the CDR3 gives the full variable domain: DSGVTQTPKHLITATGQRVTLRCSPRSGDLSVYWYQQSLDQGLQFLIQYYNGEERAKGNILERFSAQQFPDLHSELNLSSLELGDSALYFCASSAGSTDTQYFGPGTRLTVL.

This chain joins TRBV5-1 and TRBJ2-7, with D unclear. Trimming removed 4 bases at V and 2 bases at J, with 13 bases between. CDR1 is SGHRS and CDR2 is YFSETQ in the germline V gene. This CDR3 is built from 14 residues. The CDR3 loop reads CASSPLDGAYEQYF. CDR3 nucleotide sequence: TGCGCCAGCAGCCCCCTTGACGGCGCCTACGAGCAGTACTTC.

V usage is TRBV27 and J usage is TRBJ2-3, with D hard to call. The CDR3 runs 12 residues. Germline V gene lookup returns CDR1 MNHEY and CDR2 SMNVEV (reference sequence). Trimming stripped 6 bases from V and 0 bases from J, with 4 bases between. DNA for the CDR3: TGTGCCAGCAGCCCGAGCACAGATACGCAGTATTTT. Translating gives CASSPSTDTQYF.

The DNA of the CDR3 is TGTGCCAGCAGTTACGGGGGACACCGATATGGCTACACCTTC. Translation gives CASSYGGHRYGYTF. This chain links TRBV6-5 with TRBJ1-2, with D possibly TRBD1 on 6 matching bases. Germline CDR1 is MNHEY and CDR2 is SVGAGI. This CDR3 comprises 14 residues. The V gene lost 2 bases and the J gene lost 5 bases, with 12 bases spanning the gap.

This sequence joins TRBV6-5 and TRBJ1-5; D gene ambiguous. Trimming shortened V by 6 bases and J by 5 bases, and 11 bases separated the two germline ends. The CDR3 extends over 13 amino acids. CDR1 is MNHEY, CDR2 SVGAGI, per germline. CDR3 in amino acids: CASRYGPDQPQHF. In DNA, the CDR3 is TGTGCCAGCAGGTATGGGCCCGATCAGCCCCAGCATTTT.

Ten or more counts support this clone. The gene calls are TRBV18 and TRBJ2-7; TRBD1 matches at 9 bases. Losses at the gene ends were 3 bases for V and 0 bases for J; bases not matched to a gene: 3. The CDR3 loop spans 15 amino acids. Germline V lookup: CDR1 KGHSH, CDR2 LQKENI. This CDR3 reads CASSPGQGSSYEQYF. As DNA, the CDR3 is TGTGCCAGCTCACCCGGACAGGGGAGCTCCTACGAGCAGTACTTC.

In this sample, this clone turned up a few times. The V gene is TRBV6-4, the J gene TRBJ2-1; D perhaps matches TRBD2 (7 bases). V lost 0 bases and J 12 bases, leaving 18 bases between the germline ends. Germline loops: CDR1 MRHNA, CDR2 SNTAGT. This CDR3 has 15 residues. CDR3 sequence: CASSDSWGGSGVQFF. The CDR3 coding sequence is TGTGCCAGCAGTGACTCGTGGGGGGGCAGTGGTGTGCAGTTCTTC.

This clone was detected only once. The chain's CDR3 is CASSLGSLASYEQYF. DNA of the CDR3: TGTGCCAGCAGCTTAGGTTCCCTAGCCTCCTACGAGCAGTACTTC. J is TRBJ2-7 and V is TRBV7-2, with TRBD2 as a possible D gene (5 bases). The CDR3 covers 15 residues. CDR1 SGHTA and CDR2 FQGNSA come from the germline V gene. V was cut by 1 base and J by 0 bases, with 10 bases left in between. Full variable domain (missing parts from reference TRBV7-2 and TRBJ2-7): GAGVSQSPSNKVTEKGKDVELRCDPISGHTALYWYRQSLGQGLEFLIYFQGNSAPDKSGLPSDRFSAERTGGSVSTLTIQRTQQEDSAVYLCASSLGSLASYEQYFGPGTRLTVT.

The V call is TRBV4-2, the J call TRBJ1-4, with no clear D. V was shortened by 0 bases and J by 4 bases, with 9 bases between the two germline ends. Per the germline V gene, CDR1 is LGHNA and CDR2 is YNFKEQ. This CDR3 region has 15 residues. The CDR3 loop reads CASSQDLGVNEKLFF. The CDR3 DNA sequence: TGTGCCAGCAGCCAAGATTTGGGTGTTAATGAAAAACTGTTTTTT.

The rearrangement joins TRBV15 to TRBJ1-1, with D unclear. Trimming took 0 bases from V and 8 from J, leaving 7 bases between them. The CDR3 is 12 amino acids. The germline V gene has CDR1 LNHNV and CDR2 YYDKDF (reference sequence). The DNA for the CDR3 is TGTGCCACCAGCAGAGATCAGCAAGAAGCTTTCTTT. Its protein product is CATSRDQQEAFF.

CDR3 nucleotides: TGCAGCGTCACCCAGGGGGCGCGTACCGGGGAGCTGTTTTTT. This codes for CSVTQGARTGELFF. The chain is built from TRBV29-1 and TRBJ2-2; 8 bases map to TRBD1. CDR3 length: 14 residues. The J segment lost 5 bases and the V segment lost 6 bases, leaving 8 bases of the junction unmatched. From germline, CDR1 is SQVTM and CDR2 ANQGSEA.

The sample holds a few counts of this clone. This chain links TRBV7-3 with TRBJ2-3, with 11 bases lining up with TRBD2. The CDR3 has 14 residues. Germline V gene lookup returns CDR1 SGHTA and CDR2 FQGTGA. Trimming at V came to 4 bases and at J to 5 bases, leaving 2 bases not matched to a gene. CDR3 protein: CASSSGTSGDTQYF. CDR3 DNA sequence: TGTGCCAGCAGCTCCGGGACTAGCGGAGATACGCAGTATTTT.

This clone is a singleton in its sample. The chain uses TRBV5-1 and TRBJ2-2; no clear D gene. CDR1 is SGHRS and CDR2 is YFSETQ in the germline V gene. The V and J ends lost 5 bases and 5 bases respectively, with 16 bases between them. This CDR3 has 15 residues. DNA of the CDR3: TGCGCCAGCAGTCCCATCGCGCAACTTACCGGGGAGCTGTTTTTT. Its translation is CASSPIAQLTGELFF.

This clone has more than one count but fewer than ten. The gene calls are TRBV10-3 and TRBJ2-7; the D gene is possibly TRBD1 (6 bases). Trimming left V 6 bases short and J 3 bases short, with 9 bases between. The length of the CDR3 is 12 residues. Germline V gene data show CDR1 as ENHRY and CDR2 as SYGVKD. CDR3 protein: CAISGTSYEQYF. The CDR3 DNA is TGTGCCATCAGCGGGACAAGCTACGAGCAGTACTTC.

Notes on this clone: Other DNA variants within this sample encode the same CDR3. The chain carries TRBV7-2 and TRBJ2-2, with D unclear. The V end was cut by 0 bases, the J end by 3 bases, with 5 bases between. Per the germline V gene, CDR1 is SGHTA and CDR2 is FQGNSA. The CDR3 contains 14 residues. CDR3 in DNA: TGTGCCAGCAGCTTAGCGGGTTACACCGGGGAGCTGTTTTTT. Translation: CASSLAGYTGELFF.